Presented here are 27 T cell receptor beta chains from one specimen sequenced in a study of identical twins. TCRdb ran MiXCR on the 5' RACE reads and lists one entry per CDR3 protein. The data show some 240,000 distinct CDR3 sequences, about 10% seen once. The specimen was memory T cells sorted from blood. Every receptor here comes from a man aged 45 to 65 in good health.

This clonotype has at least ten counts. This sequence joins TRBV15 and TRBJ1-5, with 7 bases lining up with TRBD1. Germline CDR1 is LNHNV and CDR2 is YYDKDF (reference sequence). Trimming at V came to 8 bases and at J to 0 bases, leaving 4 bases not matched to a gene. The CDR3 is 14 amino acids. The CDR3 is CATAGGYSNQPQHF. In DNA, the CDR3 is TGTGCCACCGCAGGGGGGTATAGCAATCAGCCCCAGCATTTT.

This clonotype was counted ten times or more. The chain recombines TRBV10-3 with TRBJ2-2, with TRBD2 as a possible D gene (6 bases). The germline CDR1 and CDR2 sequences are ENHRY and SYGVKD. The CDR3 has 15 residues. With 3 bases removed from V and 7 bases from J, the gap between germline ends came to 15 bases. In DNA form, the CDR3 reads TGTGCCATCAGTGAAGGTCGGGGGATAAGCGGGGAGCTGTTTTTT. This codes for CAISEGRGISGELFF.

This clonotype occurred a few times. This sequence joins TRBV5-1 and TRBJ1-1; perhaps TRBD1 as D (6 bases). This CDR3 contains 15 residues. Trimming removed 1 base at V and 1 base at J, with 11 bases between. The germline gives CDR1 SGHRS, CDR2 YFSETQ. The CDR3 sequence is CASSLTGHKNTEAFF. The DNA of the CDR3 is TGCGCCAGCAGCTTGACGGGACACAAGAACACTGAAGCTTTCTTT.

The chain couples TRBV21-1 to TRBJ1-6; TRBD1, as called in the table, went unchecked against the DNA. TRBV21-1 is a pseudogene locus. This CDR3 comprises 17 residues. In DNA form, the CDR3 reads TGTGCCAGCAGCAAAGCGTACAGGGGAAAGTGTAATTCACCCCTCCACTTT. It encodes CASSKAYRGKCNSPLHF.

This clonotype was counted ten times or more. The chain uses TRBV11-2 and TRBJ2-5; D is ambiguous. The CDR3 sequence is 15 residues long. In germline, CDR1 is SGHAT, CDR2 FQNNGV. V lost 0 bases and J 5 bases, leaving 13 bases between the germline ends. The CDR3 is CASSLEGLVRETQYF. The DNA of the CDR3 is TGTGCCAGCAGCTTAGAAGGTCTAGTTAGGGAGACCCAGTACTTC.

This clonotype has a count of ten or more. The chain carries TRBV12-3 or TRBV12-4 and TRBJ1-3; 12 bases agree with TRBD1. CDR3 length: 17 residues. Trimming cost V 8 bases and J 0 bases; bases outside gene matches: 8. Here the CDR3 DNA reads TGTGCCAGCGGCCTGGGGACAGGGGGCAGCTCTGGAAACACCATATATTTT. Its translation is CASGLGTGGSSGNTIYF.

This clonotype was seen ten or more times. The chain combines TRBV7-2 with TRBJ1-5; D ambiguous. This CDR3 has 14 residues. The V gene lost 7 bases and the J gene lost 6 bases, with 16 bases spanning the gap. Germline V gives CDR1 SGHTA, CDR2 FQGNSA. For the CDR3, the DNA is TGTGCCAGCACCAAAAGTGGCGCGGGTCAGCCCCAGCATTTT. Its translation: CASTKSGAGQPQHF.

This clonotype has a count of ten or more. This chain links TRBV28 with TRBJ2-7; D is uncertain. Trimming took 6 bases from V and 1 from J, leaving 7 bases between them. The CDR3 consists of 12 residues. Germline values: CDR1 MDHEN, CDR2 SYDVKM. The CDR3 DNA follows: TGTGCCAGCAGCCCACAGTCCTACGAGCAGTACTTC. It specifies CASSPQSYEQYF.

There are a few counts of this clonotype. The rearrangement joins TRBV5-1 to TRBJ2-3; maybe TRBD1 (5 bases). Germline V gene lookup returns CDR1 SGHRS and CDR2 YFSETQ. This CDR3 is built from 16 residues. Trimming cost V 3 bases and J 2 bases, with 16 bases left between them. The CDR3 bases are TGCGCCAGCAGCTGGAGTGGCGGCAGGGTCACAGATACGCAGTATTTT. The encoded protein is CASSWSGGRVTDTQYF.

CDR3 in DNA: TGCAGCGTTGCGCCGGGGGGCGACGAGCAGTACTTC. Translated: CSVAPGGDEQYF. The gene calls are TRBV29-1 and TRBJ2-7; possibly TRBD2 for D (7 bases). This CDR3 is built from 12 residues. Trimming shortened V by 4 bases and J by 5 bases, and 12 bases separated the two germline ends. The germline gives CDR1 SQVTM, CDR2 ANQGSEA.

The V and J genes are TRBV6-1 and TRBJ2-7; 9 nucleotides line up with TRBD1. The CDR3 contains 15 residues. The V gene's germline CDR1 is MNHNS and CDR2 SASEGT. V dropped 8 bases and J dropped 1; count of bases not matched to a gene: 9. The CDR3 DNA follows: TGTGCCAGCTACCGTACGGACAGGGGATCCTACGAGCAGTACTTC. Amino acid sequence: CASYRTDRGSYEQYF.

This clonotype was detected many times. The rearrangement joins TRBV27 to TRBJ2-7, with a possible D match to TRBD1 (5 bases). Trimming stripped 6 bases from V and 0 bases from J, with 24 bases between. This CDR3 comprises 18 residues. In germline, CDR1 is MNHEY, CDR2 SMNVEV (reference sequence). CDR3 bases: TGTGCCAGCAGGTCAAAGGCCTTAGGGGTAGAGCTCTCCTACGAGCAGTACTTC. Its translation is CASRSKALGVELSYEQYF.

This clonotype was seen ten or more times. The gene calls are TRBV12-3 or TRBV12-4 and TRBJ2-5, with TRBD2 matching 10 bases. The CDR3 runs 15 residues. V lost 4 bases, J lost 4 bases, and 6 bases stayed unmatched. CDR3 in amino acids: CASSYTSGIGETQYF. The CDR3 bases are TGTGCCAGCAGTTATACTAGCGGGATTGGAGAGACCCAGTACTTC.

This clonotype was seen a handful of times. V and J are TRBV13 and TRBJ2-7, with 10 bases fitting TRBD1. J lost 3 bases, V lost 6 bases, and 2 bases had no gene match. The CDR3 totals 13 residues. From germline, CDR1 is PRHDT and CDR2 FYEKMQ (reference sequence). CDR3 in DNA: TGTGCCAGCAGACGGACAGGGGGCTACGAGCAGTACTTC. Its protein product is CASRRTGGYEQYF.

This clonotype appeared many times. The chain is built from TRBV12-3 or TRBV12-4 and TRBJ1-3, with D uncertain. CDR3 length equals 16 residues. V lost 7 bases to trimming and J lost 3 bases, with 19 bases between them. CDR3 in amino acids: CASTKGPRGIGNTIYF. CDR3 DNA sequence: TGTGCCAGCACGAAAGGACCGCGTGGGATTGGAAACACCATATATTTT.

The chain links TRBV6-5 to TRBJ1-4; 11 positions match TRBD1. J was trimmed by 8 bases and V by 2 bases; bases with no gene match: 1. The CDR3 contains 14 residues. Germline V CDR1 and CDR2: MNHEY, SVGAGI. DNA of the CDR3: TGTGCCAGCAGTTACGGACAGGGGGCGGAAAAACTGTTTTTT. Translation: CASSYGQGAEKLFF.

This clonotype showed up just a few times. The V gene is TRBV9, the J gene TRBJ1-1; 7 nucleotides agree with TRBD1. The CDR3 has 15 amino acids. V was pared by 2 bases and J by 6 bases, with 10 bases of the junction left unmatched. Germline V gives CDR1 SGDLS, CDR2 YYNGEE. The CDR3 is CASSVSLTGSAEAFF. The CDR3, as DNA: TGTGCCAGCAGCGTCTCTCTGACAGGGTCAGCTGAAGCTTTCTTT.

The rearrangement uses TRBV4-3 and TRBJ2-5; 8 bases are a match to TRBD1. The CDR3 runs to 15 residues. V gave up 1 base and J gave up 1 base; unmatched junction bases: 2. Per germline, CDR1 LGHNA and CDR2 YSLEER. The CDR3 coding sequence is TGCGCCAGCAGCCAAGTCGGACAGGGCCAAGAGACCCAGTACTTC. It codes for CASSQVGQGQETQYF.

This clonotype was observed a few times. The chain couples TRBV6-1 to TRBJ1-2; 8 nucleotides line up with TRBD1. The germline gives CDR1 MNHNS, CDR2 SASEGT. The CDR3 runs to 14 residues. With V trimmed by 7 bases and J by 2 bases, 6 bases remained unmatched. CDR3 sequence: CASNQQGGNYGYTF. CDR3 coding DNA: TGTGCCAGCAATCAACAGGGGGGGAACTATGGCTACACCTTC.

The table lists this clonotype with many counts. This chain links TRBV20-1 with TRBJ2-1, with TRBD2 identical over 9 bases. The V and J ends lost 0 bases and 3 bases, in that order; junction bases with no gene match: 18. This CDR3 region has 20 residues. Germline CDR1 and CDR2: DFQATT and SNEGSKA (reference sequence). The CDR3 region is CSARDGGLAGPRRGYNEQFF. CDR3 DNA: TGCAGTGCTAGAGATGGGGGCCTAGCGGGACCCCGTCGCGGCTACAATGAGCAGTTCTTC.

This clonotype was found a few times. The chain links TRBV3-1 to TRBJ2-1; the match to TRBD2 covers 9 bases. The CDR3 is 15 residues long. CDR1 is LGHDT, CDR2 YNNKEL, per germline (reference sequence). Unmatched junction bases numbered 6, after V lost 2 bases and J lost 7 bases. The CDR3 nucleotides read TGTGCCAGCAGCCAAATGTTAGCGGGGGAAAATGAGCAGTTCTTC. Encoded protein: CASSQMLAGENEQFF.

This clonotype has at least ten counts. The chain couples TRBV12-3 or TRBV12-4 to TRBJ2-6, with D perhaps given as TRBD1 or TRBD2 (5 bases each). The CDR3 is made up of 20 amino acids. Trimming pared 6 bases from V and 1 base from J, leaving 25 bases between. The CDR3 sequence: CASSPPRGAFLGSGANVLTF. The CDR3 nucleotides are TGTGCCAGCAGCCCGCCACGGGGCGCTTTCCTAGGGTCTGGGGCCAACGTCCTGACTTTC.

This clonotype was detected many times. The CDR3 DNA reads TGTGCCAGCAGTCGGGAGACAGCGATTAATGAAAAACTGTTTTTT. Translated: CASSRETAINEKLFF. The chain carries TRBV6-2 or TRBV6-3 and TRBJ1-4, with D perhaps matching TRBD1 (5 bases). The V end lost 5 bases, the J end lost 4 bases, and 14 bases lay between the germline ends. CDR1 is MNHEY and CDR2 is SVGEGT in the germline V gene. The CDR3 is 15 amino acids.

This clonotype was seen many times. This sequence joins TRBV12-3 or TRBV12-4 and TRBJ2-1, with TRBD2 identical over 8 bases. V dropped 6 bases and J dropped 1; count of bases not matched to a gene: 8. This CDR3 has 16 residues. The CDR3 DNA follows: TGTGCCAGCAGGCCGGGACTAGTCGGATCCTACAATGAGCAGTTCTTC. This translates into CASRPGLVGSYNEQFF.

This rearrangement joins TRBV4-3 to TRBJ2-1; D possibly matches TRBD1 or TRBD2 (5 bases each). Germline assignment: CDR1 LGHNA and CDR2 YSLEER. This CDR3 has 17 residues. Deletions cut 0 bases from V and 0 bases from J, with 12 bases between. CDR3 residues: CASSQEPGRNSYNEQFF. CDR3 sequence (DNA): TGCGCCAGCAGCCAAGAACCGGGACGTAACTCCTACAATGAGCAGTTCTTC.

The chain employs TRBV5-6 and TRBJ2-3; 12 bases are shared with TRBD2. The J segment lost 3 bases and the V segment lost 3 bases, leaving 2 bases of the junction unmatched. The CDR3 runs to 15 residues. The germline V gene encodes CDR1 SGHDT and CDR2 YYEEEE. The CDR3 reads CASSWTSGTTDTQYF. CDR3 sequence (DNA): TGTGCCAGCAGCTGGACTAGCGGGACAACAGATACGCAGTATTTT.

This clonotype showed up just a few times. The chain is built from TRBV28 and TRBJ2-2; the match to TRBD2 covers 8 bases. Germline V gives CDR1 MDHEN, CDR2 SYDVKM. Unmatched junction bases numbered 5, after V lost 2 bases and J lost 6 bases. CDR3 length: 15 residues. The CDR3 nucleotides read TGTGCCAGCAGTTTAGCGGGGGGAGACGCCGGGGAGCTGTTTTTT. It specifies CASSLAGGDAGELFF.